These 26 T cell receptor beta chains originate from one sample sequenced in a study of shared clonotypes between healthy human individuals. Repertoires were generated with immunoSEQ multiplex PCR, while TCRdb's copy carries only in-frame clones and drops some. This repertoire shows more than 500,000 clones, 85% to 95% found once; its top ten account for about 0.11%. CD45RO-negative, CCR7-selected cells formed the naive CD8 fraction, which excluded terminally differentiated effector memory CD45RA+ cells. Sequenced: naive CD8+ T cells sorted from blood. Source of these receptors: a woman in her twenties or thirties in good health.

This rearrangement joins TRBV4-1 to TRBJ1-1, with D hard to call. CDR1 is MGHRA, CDR2 YSYEKL, per germline. The CDR3 totals 14 residues. Trimming cost V 6 bases and J 1 base, with 12 bases left between them. CDR3: CASRRTATNTEAFF. Written as DNA, the CDR3 is TGCGCCAGCAGACGGACCGCAACGAACACTGAAGCTTTCTTT.

The genes are TRBV5-4 and TRBJ2-3; D not resolved. The germline gives CDR1 SGHNT, CDR2 YYREEE (reference sequence). The CDR3 sequence is 13 residues long. V was trimmed by 7 bases and J by 4 bases, leaving 13 bases between them. Here the CDR3 reads CASSPPAADTQYF. CDR3 nucleotides: TGTGCCAGCTCCCCCCCGGCCGCAGATACGCAGTATTTT.

Only one count was recorded for this clone. The chain links TRBV2 to TRBJ2-7; no clear D. This CDR3 comprises 13 residues. Germline CDR1 SNHLY, CDR2 FYNNEI. The V and J ends lost 8 bases and 0 bases respectively, with 11 bases between them. This CDR3 is CASGTVSSYEQYF. CDR3 DNA: TGTGCCAGCGGAACGGTAAGCTCCTACGAGCAGTACTTC.

This clone was detected only a few times. This chain connects TRBV28 to TRBJ1-1; a possible D gene is TRBD1 (5 bases). Trimming cost V 6 bases and J 1 base, with 12 bases left between them. Germline V gene lookup returns CDR1 MDHEN and CDR2 SYDVKM. The CDR3 loop spans 14 amino acids. Here the CDR3 reads CASRGASANTEAFF. In nucleotides, the CDR3 is TGTGCCAGCAGAGGGGCGTCAGCGAACACTGAAGCTTTCTTT.

This chain links TRBV10-3 with TRBJ2-7, with 10 bases matching TRBD2. Germline CDR1 and CDR2: ENHRY and SYGVKD. The V and J ends lost 2 bases and 3 bases, in that order; junction bases with no gene match: 7. The CDR3 runs 16 residues. The CDR3: CAISEDVTSGHYEQYF. The CDR3 bases are TGTGCCATCAGTGAGGATGTGACTAGCGGGCACTACGAGCAGTACTTC.

The chain combines TRBV5-4 with TRBJ1-1; D not resolved. CDR1 is SGHNT and CDR2 is YYREEE in the germline V gene (reference sequence). The CDR3 covers 15 residues. The V and J ends lost 0 bases and 0 bases respectively, with 9 bases between them. CDR3 nucleotides: TGTGCCAGCAGCTTGGCTGGGATGATGAACACTGAAGCTTTCTTT. Translation: CASSLAGMMNTEAFF.

The V and J genes are TRBV5-1 and TRBJ1-1; tentative D call: TRBD1 (5 bases). The V gene's germline CDR1 is SGHRS and CDR2 YFSETQ. With 0 bases removed from V and 2 bases from J, the gap between germline ends came to 11 bases. This CDR3 comprises 15 residues. The CDR3 sequence is CASSLGRGVNTEAFF. The CDR3 DNA reads as TGCGCCAGCAGCTTGGGTCGGGGCGTAAACACTGAAGCTTTCTTT.

This sequence joins TRBV11-2 and TRBJ2-5; the match to TRBD2 covers 10 bases. V shed 1 base, J shed 5 bases, and the junction held 1 base outside the gene matches. CDR3 length equals 14 residues. Germline CDR1 is SGHAT and CDR2 is FQNNGV. In DNA, the CDR3 is TGTGCCAGCAGCTTAGCACTAGCGGGGGAGACCCAGTACTTC. It is translated as CASSLALAGETQYF.

The chain uses TRBV5-6 and TRBJ2-7; D remains ambiguous. V was pared by 0 bases and J by 3 bases, with 13 bases between. CDR3 length: 15 amino acids. Germline V gives CDR1 SGHDT, CDR2 YYEEEE. In nucleotides, the CDR3 is TGTGCCAGCAGCTTGGGTTCAGGAATCCGCTACGAGCAGTACTTC. Its translation is CASSLGSGIRYEQYF.

The DNA of the CDR3 is TGTGCCAGCAGCGGGGACAGCACCTACGAGCAGTACTTC. Translation: CASSGDSTYEQYF. The rearrangement links TRBV7-9 to TRBJ2-7; 7 bases align to TRBD1. The germline CDR1 and CDR2 sequences are SEHNR and FQNEAQ (reference sequence). There are 13 residues in the CDR3. V shed 5 bases and J 2 bases; nucleotides not matched to a gene: 3.

The V and J genes are TRBV19 and TRBJ2-4, with 7 nucleotides matching TRBD2. CDR1 is LNHDA and CDR2 is SQIVND in the germline V gene (reference sequence). V shed 0 bases, J shed 8 bases, and the junction held 4 bases outside the gene matches. The CDR3 length is 14 residues. CDR3 bases: TGTGCCAGTAGTATAGATGGCGGGAGAGACATTCAGTACTTC. Its protein product is CASSIDGGRDIQYF.

The chain carries TRBV4-2 and TRBJ2-3; 7 positions match TRBD2. This CDR3 has 16 residues. V was pared by 3 bases and J by 0 bases, with 6 bases of the junction left unmatched. Germline V lookup: CDR1 LGHNA, CDR2 YNFKEQ. CDR3 bases: TGTGCCAGCAGCCAGGATTGGCGGGGGAGCACAGATACGCAGTATTTT. This gives the protein CASSQDWRGSTDTQYF.

J is TRBJ2-7 and V is TRBV5-6, with 11 bases fitting TRBD2. This CDR3 is 15 amino acids long. Germline V gene sequence: CDR1 SGHDT, CDR2 YYEEEE. Unmatched junction bases numbered 7, after V lost 3 bases and J lost 5 bases. The CDR3, as DNA: TGTGCCAGCAGCTCGTTACTAGCGGGAGCTAACGAGCAGTACTTC. It specifies CASSSLLAGANEQYF.

The chain is built from TRBV5-6 and TRBJ1-1, with 7 positions matching TRBD1. Germline V gene lookup returns CDR1 SGHDT and CDR2 YYEEEE. V lost 5 bases and J lost 0; bases outside the gene matches: 4. This CDR3 region has 14 residues. The CDR3 spells CASRHGQVNTEAFF. The CDR3 nucleotides are TGTGCCAGCAGACACGGACAGGTGAACACTGAAGCTTTCTTT.

The chain has TRBV6-5 and TRBJ1-2, with no clear D. V was shortened by 5 bases and J by 3 bases, with 16 bases between the two germline ends. The CDR3 spans 15 residues. CDR1 and CDR2 from the germline V gene are MNHEY and SVGAGI. The CDR3 is CASSVGPKGDYGYTF. The DNA of the CDR3 is TGTGCCAGCAGTGTCGGACCCAAGGGCGACTATGGCTACACCTTC.

The chain is built from TRBV4-1 and TRBJ1-3; D might be TRBD1 (6 bases). Germline V gene sequence: CDR1 MGHRA, CDR2 YSYEKL. This CDR3 comprises 17 residues. Trimming shortened V by 3 bases and J by 4 bases, and 19 bases separated the two germline ends. The CDR3 DNA is TGCGCCAGCAGCCATCGCAGGGGTGAGATTTCCGGAAACACCATATATTTT. This translates into CASSHRRGEISGNTIYF.

The chain couples TRBV5-6 to TRBJ2-5; D is uncertain. The V gene lost 2 bases and the J gene lost 5 bases, with 13 bases spanning the gap. Per germline, CDR1 SGHDT and CDR2 YYEEEE. This CDR3 region has 14 residues. CDR3 nucleotide sequence: TGTGCCAGCAGCTTTAAGACCCCTCGGGAGACCCAGTACTTC. This sequence encodes CASSFKTPRETQYF. Variable domain in full (rest from reference TRBV5-6 and TRBJ2-5): DAGVTQSPTHLIKTRGQQVTLRCSPKSGHDTVSWYQQALGQGPQFIFQYYEEEERQRGNFPDRFSGHQFPNYSSELNVNALLLGDSALYLCASSFKTPRETQYFGPGTRLLVL.

This chain joins TRBV11-3 and TRBJ1-5; D uncertain. The CDR3 totals 12 residues. CDR1 and CDR2 from the germline V gene are SGHNT and YENEEA. V was clipped by 5 bases and J by 6 bases, with 8 bases between them. The CDR3 bases are TGTGCCAGCAGCCACCATAGTCAGCCCCAGCATTTT. Protein product: CASSHHSQPQHF.

This chain connects TRBV4-2 to TRBJ2-7, with unresolved D. This CDR3 comprises 15 residues. Germline assignment: CDR1 LGHNA and CDR2 YNFKEQ. V was cut by 1 base and J by 2 bases, with 12 bases left in between. CDR3 coding DNA: TGTGCCAGCAGCCAAGGGGTAGACGGTGCCTACGAGCAGTACTTC. Its protein is CASSQGVDGAYEQYF.

The chain is built from TRBV5-1 and TRBJ2-7, with TRBD2 identical over 7 bases. This CDR3 has 15 residues. J was trimmed by 2 bases and V by 1 base; bases with no gene match: 6. Germline assignment: CDR1 SGHRS and CDR2 YFSETQ. CDR3 residues: CASSLFSAGAYEQYF. CDR3 nucleotide sequence: TGCGCCAGCAGCTTGTTCTCTGCGGGAGCCTACGAGCAGTACTTC.

CDR3 sequence (DNA): TGTGCCAGCAGCTTGTTTTCGTTTATGGGGAACACCGGGGAGCTGTTTTTT. Translating it yields CASSLFSFMGNTGELFF. The chain recombines TRBV5-6 with TRBJ2-2; no definite D call. There are 17 residues in the CDR3. V lost 1 base to trimming and J lost 1 base, with 14 bases between them. CDR1 SGHDT and CDR2 YYEEEE come from the germline V gene. The full variable domain, completed using reference TRBV5-6 and TRBJ2-2, is DAGVTQSPTHLIKTRGQQVTLRCSPKSGHDTVSWYQQALGQGPQFIFQYYEEEERQRGNFPDRFSGHQFPNYSSELNVNALLLGDSALYLCASSLFSFMGNTGELFFGEGSRLTVL.

The V call is TRBV5-5, the J call TRBJ2-7; 9 nucleotides agree with TRBD1. The germline V gene has CDR1 SGHKS and CDR2 YYEKEE (reference sequence). The CDR3 spans 14 residues. V was pared by 2 bases and J by 3 bases, with 3 bases of the junction left unmatched. CDR3 residues: CASSLQGAVYEQYF. Here the CDR3 DNA reads TGTGCCAGCAGCTTACAGGGGGCGGTCTACGAGCAGTACTTC.

Of note for this clone: This same CDR3 is encoded by further DNA sequences in the sample. The CDR3 DNA reads TGTGCCAGCAGCCCGGGACAGAACTATGGCTACACCTTC. It yields the protein CASSPGQNYGYTF. The rearrangement links TRBV27 to TRBJ1-2; 7 nucleotides agree with TRBD1. The germline CDR1 and CDR2 sequences are MNHEY and SMNVEV (reference sequence). The CDR3 contains 13 residues. The J segment lost 2 bases and the V segment lost 6 bases, leaving 3 bases of the junction unmatched.

The rearrangement joins TRBV28 to TRBJ2-1; D is possibly TRBD1 (5 bases). The CDR3 has 15 amino acids. V lost 7 bases, J lost 0 bases, and 13 bases lay in between. Per germline, CDR1 MDHEN and CDR2 SYDVKM. This CDR3 is CASTLVDTSYNEQFF. CDR3 sequence (DNA): TGTGCCAGCACCCTTGTGGACACCTCCTACAATGAGCAGTTCTTC.

V is TRBV28 and J is TRBJ2-2; TRBD1 matches 8 bases. The CDR3 extends over 14 amino acids. Losses at the gene ends were 4 bases for V and 7 bases for J; bases not matched to a gene: 5. Germline CDR1 MDHEN, CDR2 SYDVKM. This chain's CDR3 is CASSSTGADGELFF. The CDR3 DNA follows: TGTGCCAGCAGTTCGACAGGGGCGGACGGGGAGCTGTTTTTT.

V gene TRBV6-5 combines with J gene TRBJ1-2; D is unresolved. Germline lookup yields CDR1 MNHEY and CDR2 SVGAGI. Trimming stripped 7 bases from V and 3 bases from J, with 18 bases between. The CDR3 is made up of 15 amino acids. The CDR3 nucleotides read TGTGCCAGCAAGAAGGTGTGGCCAGGCGACTATGGCTACACCTTC. Translating it yields CASKKVWPGDYGYTF.